The next 30 T cell receptor beta chains were all read from a single sample in a study of blood T cell repertoires in COVID-19. Profiled with immunoSEQ multiplex PCR; TCRdb holds only in-frame clones, not every one. Counted here are a few hundred thousand clones, 70% to 90% occurring once; the ten biggest clones make up 2% to 2.5%. The sequenced material came from peripheral blood. Receptor source: a woman in her fifties or sixties with acute or convalescent COVID-19.

The V and J genes are TRBV29-1 and TRBJ2-7; the D gene is possibly TRBD2 (5 bases). Germline V gene data show CDR1 as SQVTM and CDR2 as ANQGSEA. CDR3 length: 13 residues. Trimming took off 4 bases at V and 6 bases at J, with 16 bases between the two ends. CDR3 protein: CSVGFRTHCEQYF. CDR3 nucleotides: TGCAGCGTTGGTTTTCGGACTCATTGCGAGCAGTACTTC.

This sequence joins TRBV4-1 and TRBJ2-3, with a weak D call TRBD1 (6 bases). The CDR3 contains 13 residues. Trimming cost V 3 bases and J 5 bases, with 9 bases left between them. CDR1 is MGHRA and CDR2 is YSYEKL in the germline V gene. The CDR3 protein is CASSHVGGDTQYF. Here the CDR3 DNA reads TGCGCCAGCAGCCATGTAGGGGGAGATACGCAGTATTTT.

The chain recombines TRBV9 with TRBJ1-1, with 7 bases lining up with TRBD1. Germline CDR1 SGDLS, CDR2 YYNGEE. With 2 bases clipped from V and 6 bases from J, the junction kept 4 bases outside the gene matches. The CDR3 has 13 residues. This CDR3 is CASSVEGGSEAFF. The DNA for the CDR3 is TGTGCCAGCAGCGTCGAAGGGGGCTCTGAAGCTTTCTTT.

V and J are TRBV7-3 and TRBJ2-5, with 8 bases matching TRBD2. Germline lookup yields CDR1 SGHTA and CDR2 FQGTGA. The length of the CDR3 is 15 residues. The trim removed 1 base at V and 1 base at J, leaving 2 bases unmatched. CDR3 nucleotide sequence: TGTGCCAGCAGCTTAAAACGGGGGGGCCAAGAGACCCAGTACTTC. Translating gives CASSLKRGGQETQYF.

DNA of the CDR3: TGTGCCAGCAGCACCACGGTACGGGACAGGGGCGCAACTAATGAAAAACTGTTTTTT. As protein: CASSTTVRDRGATNEKLFF. This chain links TRBV7-8 with TRBJ1-4; 10 nucleotides line up with TRBD1. Germline loops: CDR1 SGHVS, CDR2 FQNEAQ. V lost 5 bases to trimming and J lost 0 bases; unmatched junction nucleotides: 12. This CDR3 has 19 amino acids.

The CDR3 region is CASSRLRQGLGVDTQYF. The CDR3 coding sequence is TGTGCCAGCAGCCGCCTTCGCCAGGGTCTAGGTGTAGATACGCAGTATTTT. The chain carries TRBV27 and TRBJ2-3, with a tentative D call TRBD1 (5 bases). V gave up 6 bases and J gave up 5 bases, with 24 bases separating them. This CDR3 is 17 amino acids long. Germline assignment: CDR1 MNHEY and CDR2 SMNVEV (reference sequence).

The gene calls are TRBV12-3 or TRBV12-4 and TRBJ1-2, with 9 bases lining up with TRBD1. The V gene end was trimmed by 0 bases and the J gene end by 8 bases; junction bases not matched to a gene: 1. This CDR3 has 13 residues. CDR3 in amino acids: CASSLATGGGYTF. Here the CDR3 DNA reads TGTGCCAGCAGTTTAGCGACAGGGGGGGGCTACACCTTC.

The rearrangement uses TRBV18 and TRBJ1-1; the D gene is possibly TRBD1 (5 bases). V dropped 8 bases and J dropped 1 base, with 14 bases sitting between them. CDR3 length: 14 residues. Germline lookup yields CDR1 KGHSH and CDR2 LQKENI. In DNA, the CDR3 is TGTGCCAGCCAACGGGGGAGTGGGAACACTGAAGCTTTCTTT. Translating it yields CASQRGSGNTEAFF.

This chain uses TRBV7-2 with TRBJ2-7; 7 bases are shared with TRBD1. V lost 5 bases, J lost 9 bases, and 4 bases stayed unmatched. The germline gives CDR1 SGHTA, CDR2 FQGNSA. This CDR3 has 11 amino acids. The CDR3: CASSKTGRQYF. CDR3 coding DNA: TGTGCCAGCAGCAAGACAGGGCGGCAGTACTTC.

This rearrangement joins TRBV13 to TRBJ2-1, with D tentatively TRBD1 (6 bases). V was cut by 5 bases and J by 6 bases, with 11 bases left in between. This CDR3 region has 13 residues. CDR1 and CDR2 (germline): PRHDT, FYEKMQ (reference sequence). CDR3: CASSKDRFNEQFF. The CDR3 DNA is TGTGCCAGCAGCAAGGACAGATTCAATGAGCAGTTCTTC.

The gene calls are TRBV11-2 and TRBJ1-2; D is uncertain. Germline CDR1 is SGHAT and CDR2 is FQNNGV. The V and J ends lost 5 bases and 0 bases respectively, with 10 bases between them. The CDR3 runs 14 residues. This chain's CDR3 is CASSTFGANYGYTF. In nucleotides, the CDR3 is TGTGCCAGCAGCACCTTCGGGGCTAACTATGGCTACACCTTC.

The V and J genes are TRBV19 and TRBJ1-1; 10 bases align to TRBD1. The CDR3 has 18 residues. Germline CDR1 reads LNHDA; CDR2 reads SQIVND (reference sequence). With 5 bases clipped from V and 1 base from J, the junction kept 13 bases outside the gene matches. In nucleotides, the CDR3 is TGTGCCAGTAGTCTACACCCCGGGACAGGGGCCGCGAACACTGAAGCTTTCTTT. Translating it yields CASSLHPGTGAANTEAFF.

This chain links TRBV9 with TRBJ1-5; D remains unclear. This CDR3 spans 13 amino acids. V was shortened by 3 bases and J by 7 bases, with 11 bases between the two germline ends. Looked up from germline, CDR1 is SGDLS and CDR2 is YYNGEE. The CDR3 is CASSGPDGQPQHF. The CDR3 nucleotides read TGTGCCAGCAGCGGACCAGACGGGCAGCCCCAGCATTTT.

The chain employs TRBV5-4 and TRBJ1-1, with 7 bases that match TRBD1. With V trimmed by 3 bases and J by 0 bases, 2 bases remained unmatched. The CDR3 is made up of 14 amino acids. Germline CDR1 SGHNT, CDR2 YYREEE (reference sequence). The CDR3 DNA sequence: TGTGCCAGCAGCTCGGGACAGCTGAACACTGAAGCTTTCTTT. It is translated as CASSSGQLNTEAFF.

This chain connects TRBV21-1 to TRBJ2-1; the table names TRBD2, a call not compared with the DNA. TRBV21-1 is listed as a pseudogene. The CDR3 extends over 10 amino acids. The CDR3 nucleotides read TGTGCCAGCCGGGGGGATGAGCAGTTCTTC. This sequence encodes CASRGDEQFF.

The J gene is TRBJ1-2, the V gene TRBV3-1 (or the pseudogene TRBV3-2), with 7 bases that match TRBD1. CDR3 length equals 16 residues. V lost 5 bases, J lost 2 bases, and 11 bases stayed unmatched. Germline loops: CDR1 LGHDT, CDR2 YNNKEL (reference sequence). CDR3 nucleotide sequence: TGTGCCAGCAGCAACAGGGCAGGGGGTACAAACTATGGCTACACCTTC. Translating it yields CASSNRAGGTNYGYTF.

This clone showed up just once. The genes are TRBV5-1 and TRBJ2-7; 8 bases match TRBD1. CDR3 length: 15 residues. V trimming: 5 bases; J trimming: 4 bases; junction bases outside the gene matches: 11. CDR1 is SGHRS, CDR2 YFSETQ, per germline. As DNA, the CDR3 is TGCGCCAGCAGTTTTAAAGGGACAGGCGAGTACGAGCAGTACTTC. As protein: CASSFKGTGEYEQYF.

This clone came up a few times. A junction end diverges from the germline sequence, so it may reflect a read error. The V and J genes are TRBV2 and TRBJ1-1, with TRBD1 as a possible D gene (6 bases). The germline V gene encodes CDR1 SNHLY and CDR2 FYNNEI. This CDR3 comprises 14 residues. Here the CDR3 DNA reads TGTGCCAGCAATGAACAGGGAATGGCAACTGAAGCTTTCTTT. Encoded protein: CASNEQGMATEAFF.

CDR3: CASSFQSLNTEAFF. The CDR3 nucleotides read TGTGCCAGCAGCTTTCAGTCCTTGAACACTGAAGCTTTCTTT. This chain connects TRBV7-2 to TRBJ1-1; the D is unclear. The CDR3 extends over 14 amino acids. The V and J ends lost 3 bases and 0 bases respectively, with 8 bases between them. Germline V gene data show CDR1 as SGHTA and CDR2 as FQGNSA.

The CDR3 spells CASRRPLAGGETGELFF. DNA of the CDR3: TGTGCCAGCAGGCGACCACTAGCGGGAGGGGAAACCGGGGAGCTGTTTTTT. V and J are TRBV6-6 and TRBJ2-2, with 13 bases matching TRBD2. The CDR3 loop spans 17 amino acids. The germline V gene encodes CDR1 MNHNY and CDR2 SVGAGI (reference sequence). Losses at the gene ends were 6 bases for V and 5 bases for J; bases not matched to a gene: 9.

CDR3 DNA: TGTGCCAGCAGCTTGATAAGGGGCCAAGCGGGAGGGCCTCTTCCCTACGAGCAGTACTTC. Encoded protein: CASSLIRGQAGGPLPYEQYF. This chain joins TRBV5-8 and TRBJ2-7, with 10 bases that match TRBD2. This CDR3 contains 20 residues. V trimming: 1 base; J trimming: 2 bases; junction bases outside the gene matches: 18. CDR1 SGHTS and CDR2 YDEGEE come from the germline V gene.

This chain joins TRBV5-6 and TRBJ1-1; 10 bases agree with TRBD1. Unmatched junction bases numbered 12, after V lost 3 bases and J lost 4 bases. The CDR3 is 17 residues long. Germline CDR1 is SGHDT and CDR2 is YYEEEE. CDR3 in amino acids: CASSSPRTGGISTEAFF. CDR3 coding DNA: TGTGCCAGCAGCTCCCCTCGGACAGGGGGGATTTCCACTGAAGCTTTCTTT.

The CDR3, as DNA: TGTGCCAGCAGCCAGGGACTAGCGGAATACTACGAGCAGTACTTC. It is translated as CASSQGLAEYYEQYF. The chain joins TRBV5-6 to TRBJ2-7; 11 bases align to TRBD2. CDR3 size: 15 residues. Germline loops: CDR1 SGHDT, CDR2 YYEEEE. Trimming at V came to 4 bases and at J to 3 bases, leaving 6 bases not matched to a gene.

The chain joins TRBV3-1 (or the pseudogene TRBV3-2) to TRBJ2-1; TRBD2 matches at 10 bases. Germline lookup yields CDR1 LGHDT and CDR2 YNNKEL (reference sequence). CDR3 size: 17 residues. After removal of 3 bases from V and 5 bases from J, the junction contained 10 bases not matched to a gene. CDR3 in amino acids: CASSQISSGRVNNEQFF. The CDR3 DNA reads as TGTGCCAGCAGCCAGATATCTAGCGGGAGAGTCAACAATGAGCAGTTCTTC.

The chain recombines TRBV9 with TRBJ1-3, with D perhaps TRBD1 (6 bases). The CDR3 contains 22 residues. The germline V gene encodes CDR1 SGDLS and CDR2 YYNGEE. V shed 3 bases and J shed 0 bases, with 31 bases lying between them. The CDR3 loop reads CASSDNPKGGDADFYSGNTIYF. The CDR3 DNA reads as TGTGCCAGCAGCGACAACCCCAAGGGGGGGGACGCAGACTTTTACTCTGGAAACACCATATATTTT. The entire variable domain, with the rest obtained from reference TRBV9 and TRBJ1-3, is as follows: DSGVTQTPKHLITATGQRVTLRCSPRSGDLSVYWYQQSLDQGLQFLIQYYNGEERAKGNILERFSAQQFPDLHSELNLSSLELGDSALYFCASSDNPKGGDADFYSGNTIYFGEGSWLTVV.

Only a few counts were recorded for this clone. The V and J genes are TRBV6-2 or TRBV6-3 and TRBJ2-3; D may be TRBD2 (5 bases). V lost 6 bases, J lost 7 bases, and 17 bases lay in between. Germline CDR1 reads MNHEY; CDR2 reads SVGEGT. This CDR3 has 14 residues. CDR3 bases: TGTGCCAGCAGCTCTCGAGGGAAAGGGAATACGCAGTATTTT. Amino acids: CASSSRGKGNTQYF.

The V call is TRBV27, the J call TRBJ1-5; TRBD1 agrees at 9 bases. The CDR3 extends over 15 amino acids. V trimming: 5 bases; J trimming: 7 bases; junction bases outside the gene matches: 9. The germline CDR1 and CDR2 sequences are MNHEY and SMNVEV (reference sequence). The chain's CDR3 is CASSLVQGARQPQHF. The CDR3 DNA reads TGTGCCAGCAGTCTCGTACAGGGGGCAAGACAGCCCCAGCATTTT.

This clone was observed a handful of times. CDR3 amino acids: CASSYYTGGGYTF. The CDR3 DNA reads as TGTGCCAGCAGTTACTACACAGGGGGAGGCTACACCTTC. The V gene is TRBV6-5, the J gene TRBJ1-2, with 8 bases aligning to TRBD1. The CDR3 covers 13 residues. CDR1 and CDR2 from the germline V gene are MNHEY and SVGAGI. J was trimmed by 8 bases and V by 1 base; bases with no gene match: 3.

The chain is built from TRBV6-5 and TRBJ2-5; D perhaps matches TRBD1 (6 bases). The CDR3 is made up of 15 amino acids. V was clipped by 5 bases and J by 5 bases, with 18 bases between them. CDR1 MNHEY and CDR2 SVGAGI come from the germline V gene. The CDR3 DNA follows: TGTGCCAGCAGTAGTCTGCAGGGGTTCCGGGAGACCCAGTACTTC. Its protein is CASSSLQGFRETQYF.

The chain carries TRBV19 and TRBJ2-3; TRBD2 agrees at 10 bases. This CDR3 contains 14 residues. The V gene's germline CDR1 is LNHDA and CDR2 SQIVND (reference sequence). The J segment lost 5 bases and the V segment lost 5 bases, leaving 4 bases of the junction unmatched. CDR3: CASSLAGARDTQYF. The CDR3 nucleotides read TGTGCCAGTAGTCTAGCGGGAGCCAGAGATACGCAGTATTTT.